The rows below give T cell receptor beta chains drawn from one sample of a study of blood T cell repertoires in COVID-19. Generated by immunoSEQ multiplex PCR, the TCRdb table keeps only in-frame clones and is missing some. The table lists fewer than 300,000 clones, approximately 87% of them singletons, with roughly 2.7% in the top ten. Sample: peripheral blood. These receptors all stem from a woman aged 65 to 85 with active or convalescent COVID-19. Each CDR3 is given with its conserved first and last residue. Each record gives: V gene, clone size, D gene, J gene, CDR3 DNA, CDR3 protein. A D gene is named only where the DNA matches it firmly. A row's size may be missing; if present it is once, few, many or a size class.

v_call: TRBV6-2/TRBV6-3; clone_size: once; d_call: NA; j_call: TRBJ1-3; cdr3_nt: TGTGCCAGCAGCTCCCCTAAGAGCACCATATATTTT; cdr3_aa: CASSSPKSTIYF
v_call: TRBV30; clone_size: NA; d_call: TRBD2; j_call: TRBJ2-1; cdr3_nt: TGTGCCTGCCCCCGACTAGCGCGGTACAATGAGCAGTTCTTC; cdr3_aa: CACPRLARYNEQFF
v_call: TRBV6-2/TRBV6-3; clone_size: NA; d_call: TRBD1; j_call: TRBJ2-1; cdr3_nt: TGTGCCAGCAGTCCCCGGGACAGGGGATCTGGCTACAATGAGCAGTTCTTC; cdr3_aa: CASSPRDRGSGYNEQFF
v_call: TRBV5-1; clone_size: NA; d_call: NA; j_call: TRBJ2-5; cdr3_nt: TGCGCCAGCTACGCTTTGGGAGCGACCTGGGAGACCCAGTACTTC; cdr3_aa: CASYALGATWETQYF
v_call: TRBV7-2; clone_size: NA; d_call: TRBD2; j_call: TRBJ2-5; cdr3_nt: TGTGCCAGCAGGGGGACTAGCGGGTTTCAAGAGACCCAGTACTTC; cdr3_aa: CASRGTSGFQETQYF
v_call: TRBV5-4; clone_size: NA; d_call: TRBD1; j_call: TRBJ1-2; cdr3_nt: TGTGCCAGCAGCTTTAGGGGACAGGGGTACTATGGCTACACCTTC; cdr3_aa: CASSFRGQGYYGYTF
v_call: TRBV7-9; clone_size: NA; d_call: NA; j_call: TRBJ2-3; cdr3_nt: TGTGCCAGCAGCGCCATACAGTTCAGGGTGGGCACAGATACGCAGTATTTT; cdr3_aa: CASSAIQFRVGTDTQYF
v_call: TRBV5-1; clone_size: NA; d_call: TRBD1; j_call: TRBJ2-6; cdr3_nt: TGCGCCAGCCAGGGGGCTGGGGCCAACGTCCTGACTTTC; cdr3_aa: CASQGAGANVLTF
v_call: TRBV15; clone_size: NA; d_call: TRBD1; j_call: TRBJ1-3; cdr3_nt: TGTGCCACCAGGGGGGCAGGGGGCCCCTCTGGAAACACCATATATTTT; cdr3_aa: CATRGAGGPSGNTIYF
v_call: TRBV7-2; clone_size: NA; d_call: TRBD2; j_call: TRBJ2-5; cdr3_nt: TGTGCCAGCAGCTTAGAGGGACTAGACAGAGAGACCCAGTACTTC; cdr3_aa: CASSLEGLDRETQYF
v_call: TRBV5-1; clone_size: NA; d_call: TRBD2; j_call: TRBJ2-3; cdr3_nt: TGCGCCAGCAGCCACACGGGACTAGCGGGAGTTCCAGATACGCAGTATTTT; cdr3_aa: CASSHTGLAGVPDTQYF
v_call: TRBV5-1; clone_size: few; d_call: NA; j_call: TRBJ2-7; cdr3_nt: TGCGCCAGCAGCCTGGGGGCGTGGGTCTCCTACGAGCAGTACTTC; cdr3_aa: CASSLGAWVSYEQYF
v_call: TRBV6-4; clone_size: NA; d_call: TRBD1; j_call: TRBJ1-2; cdr3_nt: TGTGCCAGCAGTGAGTCGGGACAGGGCTATGGCTACACCTTC; cdr3_aa: CASSESGQGYGYTF
v_call: TRBV19; clone_size: NA; d_call: NA; j_call: TRBJ1-6; cdr3_nt: TGTGCCAGTAGTGCCTCGTGGAGCTCCTATAATTCACCCCTCCACTTT; cdr3_aa: CASSASWSSYNSPLHF
v_call: TRBV6-1; clone_size: NA; d_call: TRBD1; j_call: TRBJ2-7; cdr3_nt: TGTGCCAGCAGTGGTTCCGGGACAGGCGTTTACGAGCAGTACTTC; cdr3_aa: CASSGSGTGVYEQYF
v_call: TRBV18; clone_size: NA; d_call: TRBD1; j_call: TRBJ1-1; cdr3_nt: TGTGCCAGCTCCCAGGGGGCGAACACTGAAGCTTTCTTT; cdr3_aa: CASSQGANTEAFF
v_call: TRBV29-1; clone_size: NA; d_call: NA; j_call: TRBJ2-7; cdr3_nt: TGCAGCGTTGTACGGCTTAGGGGGGAGCAGTACTTC; cdr3_aa: CSVVRLRGEQYF
v_call: TRBV6-5; clone_size: NA; d_call: NA; j_call: TRBJ2-7; cdr3_nt: TGTGCCAGCAGTATCGGAGGCAGGACCTCCTACGAGCAGTACTTC; cdr3_aa: CASSIGGRTSYEQYF
v_call: TRBV4-1; clone_size: few; d_call: TRBD2; j_call: TRBJ2-1; cdr3_nt: TGCGCCAGCAGCCAAGGACTAGCGGGAGGACCGGGCGGTGAGCAGTTCTTC; cdr3_aa: CASSQGLAGGPGGEQFF
v_call: TRBV2; clone_size: NA; d_call: NA; j_call: TRBJ1-5; cdr3_nt: TGTGCCAGCAGTCCACTGGGGGCTCGACAGCCCCAGCATTTT; cdr3_aa: CASSPLGARQPQHF
v_call: TRBV18; clone_size: NA; d_call: NA; j_call: TRBJ1-1; cdr3_nt: TGTGCCAGCTCACCACCGGTGGGGAGAGAGACTGAAGCTTTCTTT; cdr3_aa: CASSPPVGRETEAFF
v_call: TRBV3-1/TRBV3-2; clone_size: NA; d_call: NA; j_call: TRBJ2-7; cdr3_nt: TGTGCCAGCAGCCAAGTTATAGGGGCCGAGCAGTACTTC; cdr3_aa: CASSQVIGAEQYF
v_call: TRBV19; clone_size: NA; d_call: NA; j_call: TRBJ2-7; cdr3_nt: TGTGCCATCCTCCCAGGCCACACGCCAACCTACGAGCAGTACTTC; cdr3_aa: CAILPGHTPTYEQYF
v_call: TRBV5-1; clone_size: NA; d_call: TRBD2; j_call: TRBJ2-5; cdr3_nt: TGCGCCAGCAGCCAGGGACTACAACAAGAGACCCAGTACTTC; cdr3_aa: CASSQGLQQETQYF
v_call: TRBV30; clone_size: NA; d_call: TRBD1; j_call: TRBJ2-6; cdr3_nt: TGTGCCGTGGACAGGGGGTCTGGGGCCAACGTCCTGACTTTC; cdr3_aa: CAVDRGSGANVLTF
v_call: TRBV7-6; clone_size: NA; d_call: TRBD2; j_call: TRBJ2-3; cdr3_nt: TGTGCCAGCAGCCCACTAGCGGGGGGGCCGTGGAGCACAGATACGCAGTATTTT; cdr3_aa: CASSPLAGGPWSTDTQYF
v_call: TRBV18; clone_size: NA; d_call: TRBD2; j_call: TRBJ2-5; cdr3_nt: TGTGCCAGCTCACCCCGACTAGCGGGGGGCCACGAAGAGACCCAGTACTTC; cdr3_aa: CASSPRLAGGHEETQYF
v_call: TRBV10-3; clone_size: NA; d_call: NA; j_call: TRBJ1-5; cdr3_nt: TGTGCCATCAGTGAGTCGCTAGGACAGAGCATGGCCGGGCCCCAGCATTTT; cdr3_aa: CAISESLGQSMAGPQHF
v_call: TRBV15; clone_size: NA; d_call: TRBD2; j_call: TRBJ2-5; cdr3_nt: TGTGCCACCAGCAGAGATTTAACTAGCGGAGAAGAGACCCAGTACTTC; cdr3_aa: CATSRDLTSGEETQYF
v_call: TRBV28; clone_size: NA; d_call: NA; j_call: TRBJ2-7; cdr3_nt: TGTGCCAGCAAGGAGGGAGCCACAGAGCAGTACTTC; cdr3_aa: CASKEGATEQYF
v_call: TRBV4-2; clone_size: NA; d_call: NA; j_call: TRBJ2-1; cdr3_nt: TGTGCCAGCAGCCAAGTCAGTTCGGGACTGCCATACAATGAGCAGTTCTTC; cdr3_aa: CASSQVSSGLPYNEQFF
v_call: TRBV30; clone_size: NA; d_call: NA; j_call: TRBJ1-6; cdr3_nt: TGTGCCTGGAACTTGAGGATCTATAATTCACCCCTCCACTTT; cdr3_aa: CAWNLRIYNSPLHF
v_call: TRBV28; clone_size: NA; d_call: NA; j_call: TRBJ1-6; cdr3_nt: TGTGCCAGCAGTGGACAGCAAGCTTTGTATAATTCACCCCTCCACTTT; cdr3_aa: CASSGQQALYNSPLHF
v_call: TRBV5-4; clone_size: NA; d_call: TRBD2; j_call: TRBJ2-2; cdr3_nt: TGTGCCAGCAGCTTGGCCGGGACTAGCGGGGGAAGAGTCGGGGAGCTGTTTTTT; cdr3_aa: CASSLAGTSGGRVGELFF
v_call: TRBV5-4; clone_size: NA; d_call: NA; j_call: TRBJ1-2; cdr3_nt: TGTGCCAGCAGTTACTCCCAGGCTGGCTATGGCTACACCTTC; cdr3_aa: CASSYSQAGYGYTF
v_call: TRBV28; clone_size: few; d_call: NA; j_call: TRBJ1-5; cdr3_nt: TGTGCCAGCAACAACCGAGGTGGTGGGAATCAGCCCCAGCATTTT; cdr3_aa: CASNNRGGGNQPQHF
v_call: TRBV5-5; clone_size: once; d_call: TRBD2; j_call: TRBJ2-1; cdr3_nt: TGTGCCAGCAGCTTGGACAGCGGGGGGGCCTATGAGCAGTTCTTC; cdr3_aa: CASSLDSGGAYEQFF
v_call: TRBV10-3; clone_size: NA; d_call: TRBD1; j_call: TRBJ2-5; cdr3_nt: TGTGCCTTAGGGACAGGCGATCAAGAGACCCAGTACTTC; cdr3_aa: CALGTGDQETQYF
v_call: TRBV27; clone_size: many; d_call: TRBD1; j_call: TRBJ1-2; cdr3_nt: TGTGCCAGCAGTTCCTCACAGGGGAACTATGGCTACACCTTC; cdr3_aa: CASSSSQGNYGYTF
v_call: TRBV10-3; clone_size: NA; d_call: NA; j_call: TRBJ1-5; cdr3_nt: TGTGCCATCAGTGAGTCGACGAGGCAGCCCCAGCATTTT; cdr3_aa: CAISESTRQPQHF
v_call: TRBV5-1; clone_size: NA; d_call: NA; j_call: TRBJ1-2; cdr3_nt: TGCGCCAGCAGCTTGGATAAAGGGGACTATGGCTACACCTTC; cdr3_aa: CASSLDKGDYGYTF
v_call: TRBV9; clone_size: NA; d_call: TRBD1; j_call: TRBJ2-5; cdr3_nt: TGTGCCACAGACGGGGACAGACTTGGCCAAGAAACCCAGTACTTC; cdr3_aa: CATDGDRLGQETQYF
v_call: TRBV2; clone_size: NA; d_call: NA; j_call: TRBJ1-5; cdr3_nt: TGTGCCAGCAGCGTTGGGCAGGGGAACCAGCCCCAGCATTTT; cdr3_aa: CASSVGQGNQPQHF
v_call: TRBV5-1; clone_size: few; d_call: NA; j_call: TRBJ1-2; cdr3_nt: TGCGCCAGCAGCTTGGGCGGTGAGCACTATGGCTACACCTTC; cdr3_aa: CASSLGGEHYGYTF
v_call: TRBV5-1; clone_size: NA; d_call: TRBD1; j_call: TRBJ1-6; cdr3_nt: TGCGCCAGCAGCTTGGACCCGGGACAGAGGCGACCCCTCCACTTT; cdr3_aa: CASSLDPGQRRPLHF
v_call: TRBV27; clone_size: NA; d_call: NA; j_call: TRBJ1-5; cdr3_nt: TGTGCCAGCAGTTTCCAAGGGGGACGGGGCTATAGCAATCAGCCCCAGCATTTT; cdr3_aa: CASSFQGGRGYSNQPQHF
v_call: TRBV11-2; clone_size: NA; d_call: NA; j_call: TRBJ1-6; cdr3_nt: TGTGCCAGCAGCCTCATAGCCGGAATAGGGGCTGGGCCCCTCCACTTT; cdr3_aa: CASSLIAGIGAGPLHF
v_call: TRBV30; clone_size: NA; d_call: NA; j_call: TRBJ1-1; cdr3_nt: TGTGCCTGGAGTCTGGGGGGACGAACTGAAGCTTTCTTT; cdr3_aa: CAWSLGGRTEAFF
v_call: TRBV7-2; clone_size: NA; d_call: NA; j_call: TRBJ1-2; cdr3_nt: TGTGCCAGCAGCTTAGGGGTGACATACACCTTC; cdr3_aa: CASSLGVTYTF
v_call: TRBV7-3; clone_size: NA; d_call: TRBD2; j_call: TRBJ2-5; cdr3_nt: TGTGCCAGCAGCTTATCAGCGGGGTACCAAGAGACCCAGTACTTC; cdr3_aa: CASSLSAGYQETQYF
v_call: TRBV9; clone_size: NA; d_call: NA; j_call: TRBJ1-1; cdr3_nt: TGTGCCAGCAGCCCTCAGGTGGGAGGGGGGACTGAAGCTTTCTTT; cdr3_aa: CASSPQVGGGTEAFF
v_call: TRBV2; clone_size: once; d_call: TRBD2; j_call: TRBJ2-3; cdr3_nt: TGTGCCAGCAGTGATACGGTAGCGGGAGTCCCAGATACGCAGTATTTT; cdr3_aa: CASSDTVAGVPDTQYF
v_call: TRBV5-1; clone_size: NA; d_call: NA; j_call: TRBJ2-3; cdr3_nt: TGCGCCAGCAGCTTTCGAGGGCCCACAGATACGCAGTATTTT; cdr3_aa: CASSFRGPTDTQYF
v_call: TRBV3-1/TRBV3-2; clone_size: NA; d_call: TRBD1; j_call: TRBJ1-1; cdr3_nt: TGTGCCAGCAGCCAAGAGAGGACAGGGAACACTGAAGCTTTCTTT; cdr3_aa: CASSQERTGNTEAFF
v_call: TRBV5-1; clone_size: NA; d_call: NA; j_call: TRBJ1-4; cdr3_nt: TGCGCCAGCAGCTTGGTCGCGGGAAAGGCAACTAATGAAAAACTGTTTTTT; cdr3_aa: CASSLVAGKATNEKLFF
v_call: TRBV20-1; clone_size: NA; d_call: TRBD2; j_call: TRBJ2-1; cdr3_nt: TGCAGTGCTAGTGCGGGAGGACCAGCGGGAGGGGCCTTTAGCTCCTACAATGAGCAGTTCTTC; cdr3_aa: CSASAGGPAGGAFSSYNEQFF
v_call: TRBV28; clone_size: NA; d_call: NA; j_call: TRBJ2-7; cdr3_nt: TGTGCCAGCAGTTCTGCAGCCTCACGGGGCGAGCAGTACTTC; cdr3_aa: CASSSAASRGEQYF